Following are 23 T cell receptor beta chains from one sample sequenced in a study of T-cell memory formation after mild COVID-19. TCRdb used MiXCR to reprocess the 5' RACE reads, holding one entry per CDR3 protein. The repertoire includes 60,000 to 65,000 distinct CDR3 sequences, 9.3% of them detected once, and around 1.1% sits in the top ten. The sequencing input was PBMCs or a T cell subset sorted from them (not recorded which). The origin of the receptors is a man between 18 and 29 years old who had mild COVID-19 (a few samples of this study predate the infection). Cell type and time point are not known.

The genes are TRBV7-2 and TRBJ2-5, with 7 bases lining up with TRBD1. The germline CDR1 and CDR2 sequences are SGHTA and FQGNSA. With V trimmed by 5 bases and J by 4 bases, 10 bases remained unmatched. The CDR3 spans 15 residues. The CDR3 region has the DNA TGTGCCAGCAGCCCGGGACAGCTGGTGAGAGAGACCCAGTACTTC. This encodes CASSPGQLVRETQYF.

The chain couples TRBV20-1 to TRBJ2-3; D remains ambiguous. The germline V and J ends were trimmed by 0 bases and 1 base, with 8 bases remaining between them. Germline loops: CDR1 DFQATT, CDR2 SNEGSKA (reference sequence). CDR3 length equals 14 residues. CDR3 residues: CSARDAMGTDTQYF. CDR3 coding DNA: TGCAGTGCTAGAGATGCGATGGGCACAGATACGCAGTATTTT.

This clonotype was picked up many times. The chain couples TRBV24-1 to TRBJ2-3; perhaps TRBD2 as D (7 bases). Germline assignment: CDR1 KGHDR and CDR2 SFDVKD. V was cut by 2 bases and J by 0 bases, with 11 bases left in between. CDR3 size: 16 residues. The CDR3 spells CATSDSAGASTDTQYF. The CDR3 nucleotides read TGTGCCACCAGTGATTCTGCGGGGGCTAGCACAGATACGCAGTATTTT.

V is TRBV4-1 and J is TRBJ1-1, with D possibly matching TRBD1 (5 bases). The length of the CDR3 is 16 residues. V gave up 0 bases and J gave up 6 bases, with 17 bases separating them. Germline V gene sequence: CDR1 MGHRA, CDR2 YSYEKL. The CDR3, as DNA: TGCGCCAGCAGCCAAGAGTTGGGAGGCCGGGGGGCTGAAGCTTTCTTT. Translated: CASSQELGGRGAEAFF.

This clonotype showed up many times. DNA for the CDR3: TGTGCCAGCAGCTCAGTGACGGTGAGCTCCTACAATGAGCAGTTCTTC. This translates into CASSSVTVSSYNEQFF. The V gene is TRBV7-9, the J gene TRBJ2-1, with D hard to call. The CDR3 is 16 residues long. Trimming took off 4 bases at V and 0 bases at J, with 13 bases between the two ends. Germline CDR1 is SEHNR and CDR2 is FQNEAQ (reference sequence).

The chain recombines TRBV27 with TRBJ2-3, with TRBD1 matching over 10 bases. In germline, CDR1 is MNHEY, CDR2 SMNVEV (reference sequence). The CDR3 runs to 13 residues. Losses at the gene ends were 6 bases for V and 4 bases for J; bases not matched to a gene: 1. CDR3 region: CASRGTGADTQYF. CDR3 DNA: TGTGCCAGCAGGGGGACAGGGGCAGATACGCAGTATTTT.

The chain combines TRBV5-1 with TRBJ1-4, with 8 bases lining up with TRBD1. Germline CDR1 is SGHRS and CDR2 is YFSETQ. The CDR3 spans 15 residues. V dropped 0 bases and J dropped 6; count of bases not matched to a gene: 4. The CDR3 sequence: CASSLGAGGYEKLFF. The DNA of the CDR3 is TGCGCCAGCAGCTTGGGCGCAGGGGGCTATGAAAAACTGTTTTTT.

The table lists this clonotype with a few counts. The chain has TRBV20-1 and TRBJ1-5; unclear D gene. V lost 4 bases, J lost 5 bases, and 12 bases lay in between. The germline CDR1 and CDR2 sequences are DFQATT and SNEGSKA (reference sequence). The CDR3 has 13 residues. The CDR3 sequence is CSAIYGGDQPQHF. CDR3 sequence (DNA): TGCAGTGCTATATATGGCGGCGATCAGCCCCAGCATTTT.

This clonotype was found many times. The rearrangement uses TRBV5-1 and TRBJ2-1, with TRBD2 as a possible D gene (6 bases). Germline CDR1 and CDR2: SGHRS and YFSETQ. Trimming pared 3 bases from V and 5 bases from J, leaving 15 bases between. The CDR3 length is 15 residues. The CDR3 region has the DNA TGCGCCAGCAGCTCACTCACCACTAGCAACAATGAGCAGTTCTTC. It yields the protein CASSSLTTSNNEQFF.

This clonotype appeared many times. J is TRBJ2-4 and V is TRBV7-2; D remains unclear. The CDR3 spans 11 residues. Trimming removed 7 bases from V and 9 bases from J, with 10 bases in between. Germline-derived CDR1 and CDR2 are SGHTA and FQGNSA. The CDR3 coding sequence is TGTGCCAGCACCTCCGGTCCCATTCAGTACTTC. Protein: CASTSGPIQYF.

The rearrangement joins TRBV5-1 to TRBJ2-5, with TRBD2 matching 8 bases. The germline CDR1 and CDR2 sequences are SGHRS and YFSETQ. This CDR3 contains 13 residues. After removal of 8 bases from V and 2 bases from J, the junction contained 5 bases not matched to a gene. DNA for the CDR3: TGCGCCAGTCAAGCGGGGGCGCAAGAGACCCAGTACTTC. Its protein product is CASQAGAQETQYF.

This clonotype was observed a few times. V gene TRBV18 combines with J gene TRBJ1-5, with D maybe TRBD1 (6 bases). The CDR3 spans 13 residues. V was clipped by 5 bases and J by 6 bases, with 11 bases between them. In germline, CDR1 is KGHSH, CDR2 LQKENI. The CDR3 spells CASSSTGTQPQHF. Here the CDR3 DNA reads TGTGCCAGCTCATCCACAGGGACTCAGCCCCAGCATTTT.

V is TRBV5-1 and J is TRBJ1-6; the D gene is possibly TRBD1 (5 bases). V lost 3 bases, J lost 7 bases, and 8 bases lay in between. CDR3 length equals 13 residues. Germline V gene data show CDR1 as SGHRS and CDR2 as YFSETQ. CDR3 in amino acids: CASSSEGNSPLHF. The CDR3 region has the DNA TGCGCCAGCAGCTCGGAGGGGAATTCACCCCTCCACTTT.

This clonotype was seen only a few times. This sequence joins TRBV2 and TRBJ2-7; D possibly corresponds to TRBD1 (6 bases). Germline V lookup: CDR1 SNHLY, CDR2 FYNNEI. This CDR3 has 15 residues. The V gene lost 6 bases and the J gene lost 3 bases, with 18 bases spanning the gap. DNA for the CDR3: TGTGCCAGCAGGGTTACCGAGACAGGCCACTACGAGCAGTACGTC. Encoded protein: CASRVTETGHYEQYV.

This clonotype was detected only a few times. V and J are TRBV29-1 and TRBJ1-1; D is possibly TRBD1 (5 bases). CDR1 and CDR2 (germline): SQVTM, ANQGSEA. The CDR3 has 13 amino acids. The V end lost 1 base, the J end lost 3 bases, and 9 bases lay between the germline ends. The CDR3 coding sequence is TGCAGCGTTGAAGTGACGGGGGACACTGAAGCTTTCTTT. This gives the protein CSVEVTGDTEAFF.

This clonotype was detected many times. The rearrangement links TRBV7-8 to TRBJ2-5; D possibly corresponds to TRBD2 (6 bases). The length of the CDR3 is 14 residues. V lost 1 base to trimming and J lost 3 bases, with 9 bases between them. The germline CDR1 and CDR2 sequences are SGHVS and FQNEAQ. The CDR3 nucleotides read TGTGCCAGCAGCTTAGAACTAGCTAAAGAGACCCAGTACTTC. This translates into CASSLELAKETQYF.

This chain connects TRBV20-1 to TRBJ2-7; perhaps TRBD1 as D (6 bases). The CDR3 consists of 13 residues. Germline loops: CDR1 DFQATT, CDR2 SNEGSKA (reference sequence). Trimming removed 2 bases from V and 1 base from J, with 9 bases in between. The DNA for the CDR3 is TGCAGTGCTAGATACAGGGATTCCTACGAGCAGTACTTC. This translates into CSARYRDSYEQYF.

This clonotype was seen a handful of times. CDR3: CASSLLLAGEQFF. For the CDR3, the DNA is TGTGCCAGCAGTTTATTGTTAGCGGGGGAGCAGTTCTTC. The V and J genes are TRBV28 and TRBJ2-1; 8 bases agree with TRBD2. This CDR3 has 13 amino acids. The germline V gene has CDR1 MDHEN and CDR2 SYDVKM. J was trimmed by 10 bases and V by 1 base; bases with no gene match: 3. The variable domain in full, completed from reference TRBV28 and TRBJ2-1, reads DVKVTQSSRYLVKRTGEKVFLECVQDMDHENMFWYRQDPGLGLRLIYFSYDVKMKEKGDIPEGYSVSREKKERFSLILESASTNQTSMYLCASSLLLAGEQFFGPGTRLTVL.

There are a few counts of this clonotype. The V call is TRBV6-6, the J call TRBJ1-6; D is uncertain. Trimming stripped 2 bases from V and 9 bases from J, with 14 bases between. The CDR3 is 15 amino acids. Germline V gene data show CDR1 as MNHNY and CDR2 as SVGAGI (reference sequence). The CDR3 sequence: CASSYNDPGSSPLHF. The CDR3 region has the DNA TGTGCCAGCAGTTACAATGATCCAGGCTCTTCACCCCTCCACTTT.

This clonotype was detected a few times. The V call is TRBV15, the J call TRBJ2-7; D unclear. The germline CDR1 and CDR2 sequences are LNHNV and YYDKDF (reference sequence). CDR3 length equals 14 residues. V lost 0 bases to trimming and J lost 0 bases, with 6 bases between them. CDR3 amino acids: CATSRDSSSYEQYV. In DNA form, the CDR3 reads TGTGCCACCAGCAGAGATTCCTCCTCCTACGAGCAGTACGTC.

This clonotype was seen ten or more times. This chain connects TRBV9 to TRBJ2-3; 8 bases are a match to TRBD2. Looked up from germline, CDR1 is SGDLS and CDR2 is YYNGEE. V lost 6 bases and J lost 2; bases outside the gene matches: 8. The CDR3 spans 15 residues. The CDR3 sequence: CASTPGGAITDTQYF. CDR3 sequence (DNA): TGTGCCAGCACCCCGGGGGGGGCAATCACAGATACGCAGTATTTT. The complete variable domain, with remaining parts taken from reference TRBV9 and TRBJ2-3, reads DSGVTQTPKHLITATGQRVTLRCSPRSGDLSVYWYQQSLDQGLQFLIQYYNGEERAKGNILERFSAQQFPDLHSELNLSSLELGDSALYFCASTPGGAITDTQYFGPGTRLTVL.

This clonotype has only a few counts. The rearrangement links TRBV6-2 or TRBV6-3 to TRBJ2-2; 8 bases line up with TRBD2. V shed 0 bases, J shed 7 bases, and the junction held 7 bases outside the gene matches. This CDR3 region has 16 residues. Germline loops: CDR1 MNHEY, CDR2 SVGEGT. CDR3 amino acids: CASSYSQRGGVGELFF. The CDR3 DNA sequence: TGTGCCAGCAGTTACTCGCAACGGGGGGGCGTCGGGGAGCTGTTTTTT.

This clonotype occurred a few times. V gene TRBV28 combines with J gene TRBJ2-1; the match to TRBD2 covers 7 bases. The CDR3 has 18 residues. Germline assignment: CDR1 MDHEN and CDR2 SYDVKM. After removal of 5 bases from V and 0 bases from J, the junction contained 13 bases not matched to a gene. CDR3: CASSASVGGYSSYNEQFF. Written as DNA, the CDR3 is TGTGCCAGCAGTGCCTCCGTGGGGGGGTATAGCTCCTACAATGAGCAGTTCTTC.